The present TCR beta chain was sequenced within a study of shared clonotypes between healthy human individuals. As defined, naive CD8 cells were CD45RO-negative and positively selected for CCR7, with terminally differentiated effector memory CD45RA+ cells excluded. The CDR3 covers 15 residues. V dropped 3 bases and J dropped 4 bases, with 17 bases sitting between them. Germline V lookup: CDR1 SGHRS, CDR2 YFSETQ. This table comes from immunoSEQ multiplex PCR, and its TCRdb copy is limited to in-frame clones, with some not included. The sample lists 550,000 to 650,000 clones, 96% occurring once. Input material: naive CD8+ T cells sorted from blood. The gene calls are TRBV5-1 and TRBJ2-7; D is perhaps TRBD1 (6 bases). This receptor was identified in a woman in her twenties or thirties in good health. CDR3 loop: CASSSDRPNPYEQYF. The CDR3 DNA is TGCGCCAGCAGCTCGGACAGACCTAATCCGTACGAGCAGTACTTC. Full variable domain (outside the CDR3, taken from reference TRBV5-1 and TRBJ2-7): KAGVTQTPRYLIKTRGQQVTLSCSPISGHRSVSWYQQTPGQGLQFLFEYFSETQRNKGNFPGRFSGRQFSNSRSEMNVSTLELGDSALYLCASSSDRPNPYEQYFGPGTRLTVT.